The entry below gives a single T cell receptor beta chain sequence along with its context. Thawed, overnight-rested PBMC were stained with GMM-loaded CD1B tetramer, viability dye and anti-CD3, then sorted. C32 glucose monomycolate from Rhodococcus equi was loaded onto the CD1B tetramers. Some clones are missing from TCRdb's copy, which holds only in-frame ones; the method was immunoSEQ multiplex PCR. The repertoire includes approximately 60,000 clones, roughly 79% of them detected once, and about 13% sits in the top ten. This sample is drawn from a study of T cells in tuberculosis. V was shortened by 4 bases and J by 4 bases, with 15 bases between the two germline ends. Looked up from germline, CDR1 is SGHKS and CDR2 is YYEKEE (reference sequence). The CDR3 runs to 16 residues.

The TCR sequence derives from an adult woman with latent tuberculosis. The V and J genes are TRBV5-5 and TRBJ2-6, with a weak D call TRBD1 (6 bases). The sample consisted of CD1b-GMM tetramer-negative cells sorted from PBMCs. The CDR3, as DNA: TGTGCCAGCAGCATGTTAACAGGGACCGGGGCCAACGTCCTGACTTTC. It is translated as CASSMLTGTGANVLTF.